This T cell receptor beta chain was recorded in a study of shared clonotypes between healthy human individuals. Germline V CDR1 and CDR2: MNHEY, SMNVEV (reference sequence). The CDR3 is made up of 15 amino acids. The V segment lost 5 bases and the J segment 8 bases; nucleotides outside the gene matches: 14. Evenly divided among several immunoSEQ plates was the genomic DNA of each subset. Here immunoSEQ multiplex PCR was the method, and the copy in TCRdb shows in-frame clones only, minus some. Of around 1,100,000 clones in the sample, around 77% are singletons; the top ten hold 0.89%. This chain links TRBV27 with TRBJ1-2, with TRBD1 matching over 7 bases. The sequencing input was memory CD4+ T cells from PBMCs. The subset is: CD45RA-negative fraction. This TCR was recovered from a man aged 18-30 years in good health. Some clones in this sample may be carry-over from other donors' samples. The CDR3 spells CASSPKSTGREGYTF. The CDR3 bases are TGTGCCAGCAGTCCAAAGTCGACAGGGAGGGAGGGCTACACCTTC.